This T cell receptor beta chain is drawn from a study of shared clonotypes between healthy human individuals. This CDR3 is 14 amino acids long. Germline CDR1 PRHDT, CDR2 FYEKMQ (reference sequence). The J segment lost 2 bases and the V segment lost 4 bases, leaving 4 bases of the junction unmatched. TCRdb keeps only in-frame clones here, not all; method: immunoSEQ multiplex PCR. Among around 440,000 clones listed, around 77% were seen once. This chain uses TRBV13 with TRBJ2-7, with 8 bases lining up with TRBD2. The specimen was PBMCs. This clonotype was obtained from a woman aged 40 to 50 in good health. Some clones in this sample may be carry-over from other donors' samples. CDR3 nucleotide sequence: TGTGCCAGCAGCTATAGCGGGACCCCCTACGAGCAGTACTTC. Protein: CASSYSGTPYEQYF.